These 23 T cell receptor beta chains came from one sample sequenced in a study of tissue T cells after allogeneic stem cell transplantation. Time point denoted: mouse harvest day 14 after allogeneic transplant. Tail vein injection delivered 10^7 T-cell-depleted bone marrow cells and 10^6 splenic CD5+ T cells. Data came from immunoSEQ multiplex PCR; TCRdb stores just in-frame clones and leaves some out. The table shows roughly 8,000 clones, with around 33% occurring only once. Sample: skin. The origin of the receptors is a female BALB/c mouse given C57BL/6 T cells with graft-versus-host disease after an allogeneic hematopoietic cell transplant.

This clone was observed a handful of times. The germline and genes are mouse ones. Coverage ceases 1 residue before the CDR3 finishes, and the germline J gene fills in the end. The V gene is TRBV3, the J gene TRBJ2-4; 10 positions agree with TRBD2. Per the germline V gene, CDR1 is SNHLY and CDR2 is FYNGKV (reference sequence). The CDR3 has 16 residues. V gave up 5 bases and J gave up 1 base; unmatched junction bases: 6. CDR3 sequence: CASSLDWGAGQNTLYF. The sequenced CDR3 bases are TGTGCCAGCAGCCTCGACTGGGGGGCGGGTCAAAACACCTTGTAC.

Comment on this clone: The gene names here belong to mouse. Read sequence stops 1 residue before the CDR3 end, and the germline J gene provides the missing end. The chain combines TRBV16 with TRBJ2-5; 10 positions match TRBD2. Germline V gene sequence: CDR1 SGHSA, CDR2 FRNQAP. The trim removed 2 bases at V and 3 bases at J, leaving 5 bases unmatched. This CDR3 has 16 residues. The CDR3 sequence: CASSLLGGRRQDTQYF. CDR3 DNA, as far as it was read: TGTGCAAGCAGCTTACTGGGGGGGCGCCGGCAAGACACCCAGTAC. The full variable domain, in which reference TRBV16 and TRBJ2-5 provide the parts outside the CDR3, is NAGVIQTPRHKVTGKGQEATLWCEPISGHSAVFWYRQTIVQGLEFLTYFRNQAPIDDSGMPKERFSAQMPNQSHSTLKIQSTQPQDSAVYLCASSLLGGRRQDTQYFGPGTRLLVL.

A remark on this clone: These gene names are mouse names. The read stops 1 residue short of the end of the CDR3; the missing end is completed from the germline J gene. V usage is TRBV16 and J usage is TRBJ2-1; 7 positions agree with TRBD2. CDR1 and CDR2 from the germline V gene are SGHSA and FRNQAP. The CDR3 is 16 amino acids. Trimming took 0 bases from V and 1 from J; bases not matched to a gene: 3. The CDR3 reads CASSLDRGGNYAEQFF. CDR3 DNA, as far as it was read: TGTGCAAGCAGCTTAGATCGGGGGGGGAACTATGCTGAGCAGTTC.

Comments on this clone: Genes and germline come from the mouse. CDR3 loop: CASSLSNWGYSQNTLYF. CDR3 DNA (partial): TGTGCCAGCAGTCTGTCAAACTGGGGGTATAGTCAAAACACCTTGTAC. V is TRBV26 and J is TRBJ2-4, with 8 bases identical to TRBD2. Read data end 1 residue before the CDR3 end; the end is taken from the germline J gene. Germline V gives CDR1 KGHPV, CDR2 FQNQEV (reference sequence). The CDR3 extends over 17 amino acids. Trimming removed 0 bases from V and 0 bases from J; junction bases left unmatched: 5. Full variable domain (missing parts from reference TRBV26 and TRBJ2-4): NSKVIQTPRYLVKGQGQKAKMRCIPEKGHPVVFWYQQNKNNEFKFLINFQNQEVLQQIDMTEKRFSAECPSNSPCSLEIQSSEAGDSALYLCASSLSNWGYSQNTLYFGAGTRLSVL.

Concerning this clone: With a much larger clone just one base away, this may be a read error. Mouse gene names apply. The read comes to an end 1 residue before the CDR3 does, leaving the germline J gene to fill in the end. This same CDR3 is encoded by further DNA sequences in the sample. This chain joins TRBV29 and TRBJ1-1; D possibly corresponds to TRBD1 (5 bases). The V end was cut by 6 bases, the J end by 0 bases, with 8 bases between. Germline values: CDR1 MSHET, CDR2 SYDVDS. CDR3 length: 13 residues. The CDR3 here is CASSSGQNTEVFF. The sequenced CDR3 bases are TGTGCTAGCAGCTCGGGACAGAACACAGAAGTCTTC.

Comments on this clone: Germline and genes here are mouse. The read ends 1 residue before the CDR3 terminus; that terminus is restored from the germline J gene. This sample also contains other DNA sequences that code for the same CDR3. The chain recombines TRBV5 with TRBJ2-5; 11 bases align to TRBD2. The CDR3 has 15 amino acids. Germline loops: CDR1 LGHNA, CDR2 YNLKQL (reference sequence). The junction had 2 bases not matched to a gene; V was cut back by 1 base and J by 5 bases. CDR3 in amino acids: CASSQGTGGLDTQYF. The sequenced part of the CDR3 DNA is TGTGCCAGCAGCCAAGGGACTGGGGGGTTAGACACCCAGTAC.

As regards this clone: The genes and germline here are from mouse. The read terminates 1 residue before the CDR3 end, so the remaining end is supplied by the germline J gene. Within the sample, other DNA sequences also encode this same CDR3. The chain combines TRBV26 with TRBJ1-2; D remains unclear. The CDR3 runs to 12 residues. With 3 bases removed from V and 0 bases from J, the gap between germline ends came to 2 bases. In germline, CDR1 is KGHPV, CDR2 FQNQEV (reference sequence). Here the CDR3 reads CASSLSNSDYTF. The part of the CDR3 DNA that was read is TGTGCCAGCAGTCTTTCAAACTCCGACTACACC. The whole variable domain, filled in from reference TRBV26 and TRBJ1-2, reads NSKVIQTPRYLVKGQGQKAKMRCIPEKGHPVVFWYQQNKNNEFKFLINFQNQEVLQQIDMTEKRFSAECPSNSPCSLEIQSSEAGDSALYLCASSLSNSDYTFGSGTRLLVI.

This clone was counted a few times. The gene names given are mouse names. The read comes to an end 1 residue before the CDR3 does, leaving the germline J gene to fill in the end. The rearrangement joins TRBV23 to TRBJ2-7; the table names TRBD1, a call not compared with the DNA. The CDR3 is 14 amino acids. In germline, CDR1 is KGHTA, CDR2 FQNQQP. CDR3 sequence reads: CSSSQYYRGGEQYF. CDR3 DNA, as far as it was read: TGCTCCAGCAGTCAATATTACAGGGGTGGTGAACAGTAC.

Note on this clone: All gene names here are mouse names. The observed sequence ends 1 residue before the CDR3 terminus, with the missing tail filled in from the germline J gene. The chain is built from TRBV19 and TRBJ2-5; 10 nucleotides match TRBD1. In germline, CDR1 is FNHDT, CDR2 SITEND (reference sequence). The CDR3 extends over 14 amino acids. Trimming removed 3 bases from V and 4 bases from J; junction bases left unmatched: 2. This chain's CDR3 is CASSTTGGEDTQYF. CDR3 DNA (partial): TGTGCCAGCAGTACGACAGGGGGCGAAGACACCCAGTAC.

This clone was counted only a few times. Gene names refer to mouse genes. The sequenced fragment ends 1 residue before the CDR3 boundary, so the rest is inferred from the germline J gene. The V and J genes are TRBV26 and TRBJ1-1; D call uncertain. The CDR3 sequence is 11 residues long. Germline-derived CDR1 and CDR2 are KGHPV and FQNQEV (reference sequence). V dropped 6 bases and J dropped 3 bases, with 5 bases sitting between them. The CDR3 DNA, read in part, is TGTGCCAGCAGGCAGGACACAGAAGTCTTC. It yields the protein CASRQDTEVF. The whole CDR3 sequence reads CASRQDTEVFF.

On this clone itself: Genes and germline are mouse. The DNA read from the CDR3 is TGTGCCAGCAGTCAGAACTCCGACTACACC. This gives the protein CASSQNSDYT. From start to end, the CDR3 is CASSQNSDYTF. The chain links TRBV26 to TRBJ1-2; D ambiguous. The read ends 1 residue before the CDR3 terminus; that terminus is restored from the germline J gene. V lost 4 bases and J 2 bases, leaving 2 bases between the germline ends. The CDR3 is 11 amino acids. Germline V lookup: CDR1 KGHPV, CDR2 FQNQEV (reference sequence).

By proportion, this clone is medium-sized. These gene names are mouse names. The read falls 1 residue short of the CDR3 end, and the missing part is taken from the germline J gene. This chain connects TRBV13-2 to TRBJ1-1, with D unresolved. This CDR3 is built from 12 residues. Trimming shortened V by 0 bases and J by 5 bases, and 5 bases separated the two germline ends. Germline V gene lookup returns CDR1 NNHNN and CDR2 SYGAGS (reference sequence). Partial CDR3 DNA: TGTGCCAGCGGTGATGAGCGGACAGAAGTCTTC. Its translation: CASGDERTEVF. The whole CDR3 is CASGDERTEVFF.

The sample holds a few counts of this clone. Gene names and germline refer to mouse. Read data end 1 residue before the CDR3 end; the end is taken from the germline J gene. The chain recombines TRBV26 with TRBJ1-6; D is uncertain. TRBJ1-6 is reported as an ORF; its role is uncertain. This CDR3 has 14 amino acids. Germline assignment: CDR1 KGHPV and CDR2 FQNQEV (reference sequence). Trimming shortened V by 4 bases and J by 0 bases, and 4 bases separated the two germline ends. The sequenced part of the CDR3 DNA is TGTGCCAGCAGTCCGGATTCCTATAATTCGCCCCTCTAC. This sequence encodes CASSPDSYNSPLY. The whole CDR3 sequence reads CASSPDSYNSPLYF.

Details on this clone: Gene names are mouse gene names. The read gets to within 1 residue of the CDR3 end, and the germline J gene fills in the rest. This chain uses TRBV19 with TRBJ2-5; no definite D call. Germline CDR1 reads FNHDT; CDR2 reads SITEND (reference sequence). Between the trimmed V and J ends, which lost 1 base and 3 bases, there was a span of 6 bases. The CDR3 covers 13 residues. This chain's CDR3 is CASSIIQQDTQYF. CDR3 DNA (partial): TGTGCCAGCAGTATAATCCAGCAAGACACCCAGTAC.

Regarding this clone: Each gene name is a mouse one. The CDR3 end falls 1 residue outside the read, so it is completed with the germline J gene. The chain employs TRBV26 and TRBJ2-3; tentative D call: TRBD1 (5 bases). The CDR3 sequence is 15 residues long. Germline lookup yields CDR1 KGHPV and CDR2 FQNQEV (reference sequence). V lost 6 bases and J lost 0, with 13 bases in between. The DNA read from the CDR3 is TGTGCCAGCAGAGGACACAAATCTAGTGCAGAAACGCTGTAT. It translates to CASRGHKSSAETLY. The entire CDR3 is CASRGHKSSAETLYF.

This clone was counted only a few times. Gene and germline names: mouse. The missing CDR3 end, 1 residue past where the read stops, is filled in from the germline J gene. The chain is built from TRBV26 and TRBJ2-7; a weak D match, TRBD1 (5 bases). Germline V gives CDR1 KGHPV, CDR2 FQNQEV (reference sequence). The CDR3 covers 12 residues. The germline V and J ends were trimmed by 4 bases and 4 bases, with 8 bases remaining between them. The CDR3 sequence: CASSRGVYEQYF. The CDR3 DNA, read in part, is TGTGCCAGCAGTCGAGGGGTATATGAACAGTAC. The full variable domain, in which reference TRBV26 and TRBJ2-7 provide the parts outside the CDR3, is NSKVIQTPRYLVKGQGQKAKMRCIPEKGHPVVFWYQQNKNNEFKFLINFQNQEVLQQIDMTEKRFSAECPSNSPCSLEIQSSEAGDSALYLCASSRGVYEQYFGPGTRLTVL.

In regard to this clone: Gene names denote mouse genes. The read finishes 1 residue shy of the CDR3 end, and the germline J gene is used to complete it. The chain recombines TRBV26 with TRBJ2-5; 7 positions agree with TRBD2. The germline gives CDR1 KGHPV, CDR2 FQNQEV (reference sequence). With V trimmed by 6 bases and J by 5 bases, 5 bases remained unmatched. The CDR3 totals 13 residues. The sequenced CDR3 bases are TGTGCCAGCAGCCGGACTGGACCAGACACCCAGTAC. As protein: CASSRTGPDTQY. The entire CDR3 is CASSRTGPDTQYF.

As to this clone: Genes and germline are mouse. The CDR3 end lies 1 residue beyond the end of the read and is filled in from the germline J gene. The chain is built from TRBV13-2 and TRBJ2-7; D possibly uses TRBD1 or TRBD2 (6 bases each). The V gene's germline CDR1 is NNHNN and CDR2 SYGAGS (reference sequence). V lost 0 bases, J lost 6 bases, and 13 bases lay in between. The CDR3 spans 14 residues. The part of the CDR3 DNA that was read is TGTGCCAGCGGTGATGCGGGGGCGGGGGTTGAACAGTAC. Residues: CASGDAGAGVEQY. The whole CDR3 region reads CASGDAGAGVEQYF.

A word on this clone: All gene names here are mouse names. The read ends 1 residue early relative to the CDR3; the germline J gene fills the gap. The chain carries TRBV2 and TRBJ2-2; TRBD2 aligns across 14 bases. Trimming cost V 3 bases and J 2 bases; bases outside gene matches: 5. CDR1 and CDR2 from the germline V gene are LGHNA and YSYQKL. CDR3 size: 18 residues. Here the CDR3 reads CASSHPGLGGRNTGQLYF. The sequenced part of the CDR3 DNA is TGTGCCAGCAGCCATCCGGGACTGGGGGGGCGCAACACCGGGCAGCTCTAC.

This clone is categorized as medium-sized. The genes are named according to mouse. The read is 1 residue too short to cover the CDR3 end, so that end is filled in from the germline J gene. J is TRBJ1-3 and V is TRBV26; 10 bases are a match to TRBD1. Germline V gene data show CDR1 as KGHPV and CDR2 as FQNQEV (reference sequence). This CDR3 contains 15 residues. V lost 4 bases to trimming and J lost 0 bases; unmatched junction nucleotides: 0. CDR3 in amino acids: CASSRDRGSGNTLYF. CDR3 bases read: TGTGCCAGCAGTCGGGACAGGGGTTCTGGAAATACGCTCTAT.

With regard to this clone: Mouse germline and gene names are used. The read is 1 residue too short to cover the CDR3 end, so that end is filled in from the germline J gene. The chain couples TRBV31 to TRBJ2-4; 13 bases map to TRBD2. This CDR3 is 16 amino acids long. The V gene end was trimmed by 0 bases and the J gene end by 3 bases; junction bases not matched to a gene: 3. CDR1 is GKSSPN, CDR2 SITVG, per germline. CDR3 amino acids: CAWSLGLGGPQNTLYF. The part of the CDR3 DNA that was read is TGTGCCTGGAGTCTAGGACTGGGGGGGCCCCAAAACACCTTGTAC.

This clone was picked up a small number of times. The gene symbols are mouse symbols. The CDR3 end lies 1 residue beyond the end of the read and is filled in from the germline J gene. J is TRBJ1-4 and V is TRBV23; TRBD1 was called by the table and not checked on the DNA. The germline gives CDR1 KGHTA, CDR2 FQNQQP. This CDR3 is 13 amino acids long. The CDR3 sequence is CSSSRTVNERLFF. The CDR3 DNA, read in part, is TGCTCCAGCAGTCGGACAGTCAACGAAAGATTATTT.

This clone is medium-sized by share. Mouse gene names and germline throughout. Read data end 1 residue before the CDR3 end; the end is taken from the germline J gene. V gene TRBV23 combines with J gene TRBJ2-7. The V gene's germline CDR1 is KGHTA and CDR2 FQNQQP. The length of the CDR3 is 14 residues. The DNA read from the CDR3 is TGCTCCAGCAGTCAACTGAGGAGCTCCTATGAACAGTAC. Protein sequence: CSSSQLRSSYEQY. The full CDR3 protein is CSSSQLRSSYEQYF.